The T cell receptor beta chain under discussion was sequenced for a study of cytomegalovirus exposure and HLA in healthy donors. TCRdb keeps only in-frame clones here, not all; method: immunoSEQ multiplex PCR. This table holds 150,000 to 200,000 clones, more than 75% found once. The germline gives CDR1 SGHTA, CDR2 FQGNSA. The CDR3 spans 17 residues. V was clipped by 4 bases and J by 0 bases; unmatched bases: 8. The clonotype originates from a man aged 18-30 years in good health and CMV-seropositive. The V and J genes are TRBV7-2 and TRBJ2-3, with 9 bases lining up with TRBD2. What was sequenced was PBMCs. CDR3 nucleotides: TGTGCCAGCAGCTCGGGACTAGCCGGATCTAGCACAGATACGCAGTATTTT. Its translation: CASSSGLAGSSTDTQYF.